The clone carrying this T cell receptor beta chain has a single count. CDR1 is KGHSH, CDR2 LQKENI, per germline. The CDR3 has 16 residues. V lost 5 bases and J lost 7, with 21 bases in between. The data derive from a study of control samples from healthy donors and cancer patients. Sequencing used immunoSEQ multiplex PCR; TCRdb keeps in-frame clones, though not all of them. The sample has around 130,000 clones, around 92% seen once. V is TRBV18 and J is TRBJ2-1, with D possibly TRBD1 on 6 matching bases. The source is a man aged 45-65 years with head and neck cancer. Sample: PBMCs. This CDR3 reads CASSVIGQGIGNEQFF. CDR3 nucleotides: TGTGCCAGCTCAGTTATAGGGCAGGGGATCGGGAATGAGCAGTTCTTC.